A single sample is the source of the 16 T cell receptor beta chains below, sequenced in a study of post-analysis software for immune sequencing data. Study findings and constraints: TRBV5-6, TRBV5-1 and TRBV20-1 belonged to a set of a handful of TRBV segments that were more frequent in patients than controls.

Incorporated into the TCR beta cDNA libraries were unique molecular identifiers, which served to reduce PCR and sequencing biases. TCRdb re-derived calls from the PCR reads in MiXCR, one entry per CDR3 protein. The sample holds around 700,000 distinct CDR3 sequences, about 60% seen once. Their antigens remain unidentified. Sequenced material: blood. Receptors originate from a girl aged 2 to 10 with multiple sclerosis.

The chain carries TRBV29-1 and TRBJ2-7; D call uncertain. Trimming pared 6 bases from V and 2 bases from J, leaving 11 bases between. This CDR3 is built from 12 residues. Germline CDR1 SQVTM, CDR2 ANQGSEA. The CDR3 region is CSVARNPYEQYF. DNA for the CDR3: TGCAGCGTGGCCCGCAATCCCTACGAGCAGTACTTC.

The CDR3, as DNA: TGCAGCGCCAGACAGTCATCTGGAAACACCATATATTTT. Translation: CSARQSSGNTIYF. This chain connects TRBV29-1 to TRBJ1-3, with D tentatively TRBD1 (5 bases). CDR3 length: 13 amino acids. Germline V gene lookup returns CDR1 SQVTM and CDR2 ANQGSEA. With 7 bases removed from V and 1 base from J, the gap between germline ends came to 11 bases.

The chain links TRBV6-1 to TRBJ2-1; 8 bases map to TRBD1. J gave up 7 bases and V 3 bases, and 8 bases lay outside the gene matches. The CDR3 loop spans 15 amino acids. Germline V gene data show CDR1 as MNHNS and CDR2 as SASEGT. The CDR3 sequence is CASSESRTGWNEQFF. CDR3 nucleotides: TGTGCCAGCAGTGAGTCTCGGACAGGGTGGAATGAGCAGTTCTTC.

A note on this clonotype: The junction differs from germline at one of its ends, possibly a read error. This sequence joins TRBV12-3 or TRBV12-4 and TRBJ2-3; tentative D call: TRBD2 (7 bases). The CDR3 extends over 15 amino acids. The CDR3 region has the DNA TGTGCCAGCAGTTTATTTGGGGGGGCAGCAGATACGCAATATTTT. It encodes CASSLFGGAADTQYF.

CDR3 nucleotide sequence: TGTGCCAGCAGCGGCGCTATAGCGGGGCCACAAGAGACCCAGTACTTC. Translation gives CASSGAIAGPQETQYF. The chain combines TRBV9 with TRBJ2-5; 8 nucleotides match TRBD2. V lost 3 bases, J lost 2 bases, and 9 bases stayed unmatched. Germline-derived CDR1 and CDR2 are SGDLS and YYNGEE. The length of the CDR3 is 16 residues.

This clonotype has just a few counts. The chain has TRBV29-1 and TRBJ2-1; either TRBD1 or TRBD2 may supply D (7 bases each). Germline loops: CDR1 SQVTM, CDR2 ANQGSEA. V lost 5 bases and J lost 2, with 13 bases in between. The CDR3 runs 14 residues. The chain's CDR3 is CSVQGGLAYNEQFF. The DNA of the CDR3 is TGCAGCGTTCAGGGGGGGCTCGCCTACAATGAGCAGTTCTTC.

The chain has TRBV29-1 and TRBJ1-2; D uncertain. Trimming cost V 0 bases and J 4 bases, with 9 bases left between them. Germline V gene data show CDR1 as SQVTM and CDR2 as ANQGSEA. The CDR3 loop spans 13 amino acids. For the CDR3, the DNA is TGCAGCGTTGAAGATCCCTCTAGCTATGGCTACACCTTC. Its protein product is CSVEDPSSYGYTF.

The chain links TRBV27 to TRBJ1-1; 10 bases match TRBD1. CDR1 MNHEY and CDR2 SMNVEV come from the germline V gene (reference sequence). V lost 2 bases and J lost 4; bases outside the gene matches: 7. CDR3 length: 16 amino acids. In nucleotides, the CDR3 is TGTGCCAGCAGTTTAAGGGGACAGGGGCCGGGCACTGAAGCTTTCTTT. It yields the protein CASSLRGQGPGTEAFF.

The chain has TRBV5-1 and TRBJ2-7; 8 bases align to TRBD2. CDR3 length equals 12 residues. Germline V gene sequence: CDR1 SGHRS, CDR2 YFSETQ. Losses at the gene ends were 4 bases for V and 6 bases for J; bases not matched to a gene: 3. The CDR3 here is CASSREGVEQYF. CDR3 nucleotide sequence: TGCGCCAGCAGCCGGGAGGGGGTCGAGCAGTACTTC. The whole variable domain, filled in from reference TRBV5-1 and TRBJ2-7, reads KAGVTQTPRYLIKTRGQQVTLSCSPISGHRSVSWYQQTPGQGLQFLFEYFSETQRNKGNFPGRFSGRQFSNSRSEMNVSTLELGDSALYLCASSREGVEQYFGPGTRLTVT.

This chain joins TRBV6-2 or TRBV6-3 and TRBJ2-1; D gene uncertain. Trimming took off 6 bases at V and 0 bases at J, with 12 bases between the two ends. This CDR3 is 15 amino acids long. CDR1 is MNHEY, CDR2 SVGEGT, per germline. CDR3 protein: CASRPWASSYNEQFF. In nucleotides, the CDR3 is TGTGCCAGCAGGCCCTGGGCGAGCTCCTACAATGAGCAGTTCTTC.

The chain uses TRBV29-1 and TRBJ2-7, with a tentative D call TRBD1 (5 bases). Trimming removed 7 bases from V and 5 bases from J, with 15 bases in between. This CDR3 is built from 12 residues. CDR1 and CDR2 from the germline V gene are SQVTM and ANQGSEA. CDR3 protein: CSENQGGHEQYF. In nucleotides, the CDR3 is TGCAGCGAGAACCAGGGCGGCCACGAGCAGTACTTC.

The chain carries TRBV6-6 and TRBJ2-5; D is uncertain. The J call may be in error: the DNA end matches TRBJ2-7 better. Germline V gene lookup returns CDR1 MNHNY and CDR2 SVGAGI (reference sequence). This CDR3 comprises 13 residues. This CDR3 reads CASSTLGVDEQYF. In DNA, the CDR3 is TGTGCCAGCAGTACCCTAGGTGTGGACGAGCAGTACTTC.

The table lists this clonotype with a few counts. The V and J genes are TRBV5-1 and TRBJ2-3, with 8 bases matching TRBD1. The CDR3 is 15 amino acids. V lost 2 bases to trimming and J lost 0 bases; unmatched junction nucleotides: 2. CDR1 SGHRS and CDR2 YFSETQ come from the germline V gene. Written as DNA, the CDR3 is TGCGCCAGCAGCTTCCGGACAGGGAGCACAGATACGCAGTATTTT. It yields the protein CASSFRTGSTDTQYF.

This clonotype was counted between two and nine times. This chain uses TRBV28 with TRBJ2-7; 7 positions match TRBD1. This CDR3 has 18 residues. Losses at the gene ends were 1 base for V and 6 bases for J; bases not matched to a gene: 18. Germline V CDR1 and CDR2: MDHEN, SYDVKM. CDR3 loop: CASSLLFQVSGGISEQYF. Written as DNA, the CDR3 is TGTGCCAGCAGTTTATTATTCCAGGTGTCAGGGGGAATTTCCGAGCAGTACTTC.

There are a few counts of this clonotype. CDR3 sequence reads: CASSPDRGRDTQYF. The CDR3 DNA sequence: TGTGCCAGCAGCCCCGACAGGGGGCGGGATACGCAGTATTTT. The V and J genes are TRBV4-2 and TRBJ2-3, with TRBD1 matching over 10 bases. Losses at the gene ends were 4 bases for V and 6 bases for J; bases not matched to a gene: 4. The CDR3 runs to 14 residues. Germline V CDR1 and CDR2: LGHNA, YNFKEQ.

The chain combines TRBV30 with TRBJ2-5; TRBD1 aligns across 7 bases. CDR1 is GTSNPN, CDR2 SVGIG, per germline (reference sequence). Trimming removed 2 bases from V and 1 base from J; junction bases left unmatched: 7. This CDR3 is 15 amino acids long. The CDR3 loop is CAWSSTGTAQETQYF. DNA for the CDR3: TGTGCCTGGAGTTCTACTGGGACAGCCCAAGAGACCCAGTACTTC.